This T cell receptor (beta chain) stems from a study of technical replicates of blood from several donors. Assay: immunoSEQ multiplex PCR; the TCRdb copy retains only in-frame clones and omits some. Of some 70,000 clones in the sample, about nine tenths were seen once. V lost 5 bases and J lost 0, with 8 bases in between. CDR1 is MDHEN and CDR2 is SYDVKM in the germline V gene. This CDR3 contains 14 residues. V is TRBV28 and J is TRBJ2-4; D call uncertain. The TCR originated in a human donor in good health. The sequenced sample consisted of T cells isolated from PBMCs. The CDR3 protein is CASSTRLAKNIQYF. CDR3 bases: TGTGCCAGCAGTACAAGATTAGCCAAAAACATTCAGTACTTC.